This is a list of T cell receptor beta chains from one sample in a study of cytomegalovirus exposure and HLA in healthy donors. The repertoire was sequenced with immunoSEQ multiplex PCR; TCRdb's copy has only in-frame clones and lacks some. The repertoire holds about 120,000 clones, over 60% seen once, with less than 2% in the top ten. The specimen sequenced was PBMCs. The origin of the receptors is a man between 18 and 29 years old in good health and CMV-seronegative. CDR3s include the opening cysteine and the closing phenylalanine or tryptophan. The order of the fields is J gene, V gene, CDR3 length, D gene, CDR3 protein, CDR3 DNA. The D gene is left open where the match is weak.

>TRBJ1-3|TRBV28|13|TRBD1
CAGTGVSGNTIYF
TGTGCCGGGACAGGGGTGAGTGGAAACACCATATATTTT
>TRBJ2-7|TRBV5-1|17|TRBD2
CASSSKTIKLASYEQYF
TGCGCCAGCAGCTCCAAAACCATTAAACTAGCGTCCTACGAGCAGTACTTC
>TRBJ1-2|TRBV25-1|15|TRBD1
CASSEANRGNYGYTF
TGTGCCAGCAGTGAGGCGAACAGGGGAAACTATGGCTACACCTTC
>TRBJ1-6|TRBV28|15|NA
CASRRDSGSNSPLHF
TGTGCCAGCAGAAGGGACTCTGGTTCAAATTCACCCCTCCACTTT
>TRBJ1-2|TRBV30|11|NA
CAWTGVYGYTF
TGTGCCTGGACAGGTGTTTATGGCTACACCTTC
>TRBJ1-5|TRBV30|14|NA
CAWSAVYSNQPQHF
TGTGCCTGGAGTGCCGTTTATAGCAATCAGCCCCAGCATTTT
>TRBJ2-1|TRBV5-1|15|TRBD2
CASSGAGTSGSEQFF
TGCGCCAGCAGTGGGGCCGGGACTAGCGGGAGCGAGCAGTTCTTC
>TRBJ1-2|TRBV4-2|16|TRBD1
CASSQESRGSNYGYTF
TGTGCCAGCAGCCAAGAATCCAGGGGGAGTAACTATGGCTACACCTTC
>TRBJ1-2|TRBV28|13|TRBD1
CASSGQGAYGYTF
TGTGCCAGCAGCGGACAGGGGGCCTATGGCTACACCTTC
>TRBJ1-1|TRBV29-1|12|TRBD1
CSVRQGETEAFF
TGCAGCGTTCGACAGGGAGAAACTGAAGCTTTCTTT
>TRBJ1-5|TRBV7-9|16|NA
CASSLSGPILNQPQHF
TGTGCCAGCAGCTTAAGCGGGCCGATCCTCAATCAGCCCCAGCATTTT
>TRBJ1-1|TRBV28|12|TRBD1
CASSDRGIEAFF
TGTGCCAGCAGTGACAGGGGGATCGAGGCTTTCTTT
>TRBJ2-2|TRBV7-2|17|TRBD2
CASSLTSGRGGAGELFF
TGTGCCAGCAGCTTGACTAGCGGGAGGGGGGGCGCCGGGGAGCTGTTTTTT
>TRBJ2-1|TRBV7-6|16|TRBD2
CASSSQTGLAPSEQFF
TGTGCCAGCAGCTCCCAAACGGGACTAGCGCCCTCTGAGCAGTTCTTC
>TRBJ2-4|TRBV27|15|NA
CASSPAGTTLGIQYF
TGTGCCAGCAGTCCCGCCGGGACAACCCTCGGGATTCAGTACTTC
>TRBJ1-5|TRBV27|16|TRBD1
CASSLSSGGALQPQHF
TGTGCCAGCAGTTTGTCTTCAGGGGGCGCATTACAGCCCCAGCATTTT
>TRBJ2-5|TRBV15|15|TRBD1
CATSRETGGEATQYF
TGTGCCACCAGCAGAGAGACAGGGGGTGAGGCGACCCAGTACTTC
>TRBJ1-1|TRBV10-3|15|TRBD1
CAIRDQGAQNTEAFF
TGTGCCATCAGGGATCAGGGGGCCCAGAACACTGAAGCTTTCTTT
>TRBJ1-5|TRBV6-1|15|NA
CASSLTGVPRQPQHF
TGTGCCAGCAGTTTGACCGGTGTTCCTAGGCAGCCCCAGCATTTT
>TRBJ1-1|TRBV29-1|13|NA
CSAGRRRGTEAFF
TGCAGCGCAGGGAGGCGGCGAGGCACTGAAGCTTTCTTT
>TRBJ1-5|TRBV9|16|TRBD1
CASSAGTGLSNQPQHF
TGTGCCAGCAGCGCCGGGACAGGTCTGAGCAATCAGCCCCAGCATTTT
>TRBJ2-2|TRBV9|15|TRBD1
CASSGGQGVTGELFF
TGTGCCAGCAGCGGCGGACAGGGGGTGACCGGGGAGCTGTTTTTT